What follows are 13 T cell receptor beta chains derived from one specimen sequenced in a study of vaccination and CD4 T cells after COVID-19. Regarding treatment: roughly 11-day PBMC culture with coronavirus spike peptide pools or control peptides (ViraFEST assay). Sequenced with the Oncomine TCR Beta short-read assay was DNA taken from cultured CD4+ T cells. TCRdb re-called the PCR reads through MiXCR, storing one row per CDR3 protein. This sample carries under 25,000 distinct CDR3 sequences, under 60% of them seen once, and the ten largest clones take roughly 3.1%. Their target antigens are unknown. The material sequenced was CD4+ T cells from blood, cultured in vitro, taken after SARS-CoV-2 vaccination. These receptors all come from a human donor who had recovered from COVID-19.

The V and J genes are TRBV6-1 and TRBJ2-6; D possibly corresponds to TRBD2 (7 bases). Trimming stripped 2 bases from V and 4 bases from J, with 15 bases between. Per germline, CDR1 MNHNS and CDR2 SASEGT. This CDR3 is built from 17 residues. The CDR3 DNA reads as TGTGCCAGCAGTGAACTCCGGGGGGCGTTAGGGGCCAACGTCCTGACTTTC. Translated, it gives CASSELRGALGANVLTF.

In its sample, this clonotype was seen a few times. This chain joins TRBV6-1 and TRBJ1-1; 11 bases are a match to TRBD1. With V trimmed by 6 bases and J by 4 bases, 7 bases remained unmatched. The V gene's germline CDR1 is MNHNS and CDR2 SASEGT. CDR3 size: 15 residues. The CDR3: CASRYPGQGGTEAFF. CDR3 bases: TGTGCCAGCAGATATCCGGGACAGGGGGGCACTGAAGCTTTCTTT.

The chain carries TRBV20-1 and TRBJ2-4, with D possibly TRBD2 on 6 matching bases. V dropped 3 bases and J dropped 9 bases, with 15 bases sitting between them. The germline V gene has CDR1 DFQATT and CDR2 SNEGSKA (reference sequence). CDR3 length: 13 amino acids. The CDR3 DNA follows: TGCAGTGCTAGGGGCGGGGCTTTTACCATTCAGTACTTC. Its translation is CSARGGAFTIQYF.

There are a few counts of this clonotype. The CDR3 loop reads CASSAGGGRSLSYEQYF. For the CDR3, the DNA is TGTGCCAGTAGTGCTGGCGGCGGCCGGTCTCTTAGCTACGAGCAGTACTTC. The rearrangement uses TRBV19 and TRBJ2-7, with D uncertain. Germline CDR1 reads LNHDA; CDR2 reads SQIVND (reference sequence). V gave up 5 bases and J gave up 3 bases, with 23 bases separating them. This CDR3 is 17 amino acids long.

The J gene is TRBJ1-5, the V gene TRBV29-1; 12 bases match TRBD1. The CDR3 loop spans 17 amino acids. The germline V gene has CDR1 SQVTM and CDR2 ANQGSEA. J gave up 1 base and V 6 bases, and 10 bases lay outside the gene matches. The CDR3 is CSVTWGQGAFSNQPQHF. In DNA form, the CDR3 reads TGCAGCGTCACCTGGGGACAGGGGGCTTTCAGCAATCAGCCCCAGCATTTT.

This rearrangement joins TRBV7-2 to TRBJ1-1; weak D call: TRBD1 (6 bases). V was trimmed by 8 bases and J by 4 bases, leaving 23 bases between them. The CDR3 spans 16 residues. Germline V gene sequence: CDR1 SGHTA, CDR2 FQGNSA. CDR3 loop: CASLSLTRGLSTEAFF. CDR3 DNA: TGTGCCAGCTTATCGCTTACTAGGGGGTTGAGCACTGAAGCTTTCTTT. Based on the CDR3 plus reference TRBV7-2 and TRBJ1-1, the full variable domain is GAGVSQSPSNKVTEKGKDVELRCDPISGHTALYWYRQSLGQGLEFLIYFQGNSAPDKSGLPSDRFSAERTGGSVSTLTIQRTQQEDSAVYLCASLSLTRGLSTEAFFGQGTRLTVV.

The chain combines TRBV7-2 with TRBJ1-1, with D possibly TRBD1 on 6 matching bases. CDR1 is SGHTA, CDR2 FQGNSA, per germline. The CDR3 consists of 14 residues. Trimming took 2 bases from V and 8 from J, leaving 15 bases between them. CDR3 residues: CASSLRNRETEAFF. In DNA form, the CDR3 reads TGTGCCAGCAGCTTACGCAACAGGGAAACGGAAGCTTTCTTT.

This CDR3 reads CASKASGTDTQYF. The DNA for the CDR3 is TGTGCCAGCAAGGCGAGCGGAACAGATACGCAGTATTTT. The chain joins TRBV27 to TRBJ2-3; D is perhaps TRBD2 (5 bases). The length of the CDR3 is 13 residues. The V gene's germline CDR1 is MNHEY and CDR2 SMNVEV (reference sequence). V was clipped by 7 bases and J by 3 bases, with 11 bases between them.

The V call is TRBV19, the J call TRBJ2-3; D not certain. Germline lookup yields CDR1 LNHDA and CDR2 SQIVND (reference sequence). CDR3 length equals 14 residues. V shed 10 bases and J shed 0 bases, with 14 bases lying between them. CDR3: CATSNTISTDTQYF. CDR3 in DNA: TGTGCCACTTCTAATACAATAAGCACAGATACGCAGTATTTT.

V and J are TRBV6-1 and TRBJ2-1, with D perhaps TRBD1 (6 bases). The CDR3 totals 13 residues. The germline CDR1 and CDR2 sequences are MNHNS and SASEGT. Deletions cut 7 bases from V and 8 bases from J, with 15 bases between. The CDR3 DNA reads TGTGCCAGCACCGGCCCAGGGGTTTATGAGCAGTTCTTC. Translating gives CASTGPGVYEQFF.

The chain combines TRBV20-1 with TRBJ1-1; tentatively, D is TRBD1 (5 bases). CDR3 length equals 15 residues. The V end lost 5 bases, the J end lost 1 base, and 17 bases lay between the germline ends. CDR1 and CDR2 (germline): DFQATT, SNEGSKA (reference sequence). The CDR3 DNA is TGCAGTGCTCCGGGACGAACTATTCAGAACACTGAAGCTTTCTTT. Residues: CSAPGRTIQNTEAFF.

This chain links TRBV19 with TRBJ2-1, with 16 bases fitting TRBD2. V shed 6 bases and J 3 bases; nucleotides not matched to a gene: 2. CDR1 and CDR2 from the germline V gene are LNHDA and SQIVND (reference sequence). This CDR3 comprises 16 residues. The CDR3 loop reads CASSGTSGGVYNEQFF. CDR3 bases: TGTGCCAGTAGCGGGACTAGCGGGGGGGTCTACAATGAGCAGTTCTTC.

Written as DNA, the CDR3 is TGTGCCAGCAGCCACAGCCTGAACACTGAAGCTTTCTTT. Amino acid sequence: CASSHSLNTEAFF. The V and J genes are TRBV14 and TRBJ1-1; no clear D gene. Trimming shortened V by 3 bases and J by 0 bases, and 5 bases separated the two germline ends. The CDR3 sequence is 13 residues long. The V gene's germline CDR1 is SGHDN and CDR2 FVKESK. Full variable domain (outside the CDR3, taken from reference TRBV14 and TRBJ1-1): EAGVTQFPSHSVIEKGQTVTLRCDPISGHDNLYWYRRVMGKEIKFLLHFVKESKQDESGMPNNRFLAERTGGTYSTLKVQPAELEDSGVYFCASSHSLNTEAFFGQGTRLTVV.